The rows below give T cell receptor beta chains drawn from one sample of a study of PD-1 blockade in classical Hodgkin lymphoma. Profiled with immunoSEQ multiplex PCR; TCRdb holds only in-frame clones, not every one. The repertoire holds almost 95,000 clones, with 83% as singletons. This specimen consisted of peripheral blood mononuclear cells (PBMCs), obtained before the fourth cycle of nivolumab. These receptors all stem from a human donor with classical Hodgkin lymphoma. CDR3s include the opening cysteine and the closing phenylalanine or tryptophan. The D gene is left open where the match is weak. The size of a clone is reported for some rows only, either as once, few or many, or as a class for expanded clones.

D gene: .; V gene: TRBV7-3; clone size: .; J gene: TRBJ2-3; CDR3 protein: CASSLSQATDTQYF; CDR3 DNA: TGTGCCAGCAGCTTATCCCAGGCGACAGATACGCAGTATTTT
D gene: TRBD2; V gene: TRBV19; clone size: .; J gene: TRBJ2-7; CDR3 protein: CASSTGLAGTGEQYF; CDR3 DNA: TGTGCCAGTAGTACCGGACTAGCGGGGACGGGGGAGCAGTACTTC
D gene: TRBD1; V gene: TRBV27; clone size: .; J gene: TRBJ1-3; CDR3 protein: CASKKAGGMTIYF; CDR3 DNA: TGTGCCAGCAAGAAGGCAGGGGGTATGACCATATATTTT
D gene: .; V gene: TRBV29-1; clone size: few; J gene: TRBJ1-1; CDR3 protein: CSVADIEAFF; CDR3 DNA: TGCAGCGTTGCAGACATTGAAGCTTTCTTT
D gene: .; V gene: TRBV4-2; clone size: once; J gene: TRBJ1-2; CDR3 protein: CASSQERTSGIYGYTF; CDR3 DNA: TGTGCCAGCAGCCAAGAACGGACCAGCGGAATCTATGGCTACACCTTC
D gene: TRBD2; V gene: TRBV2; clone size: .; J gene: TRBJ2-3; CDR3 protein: CASRLAGVVTDTQYF; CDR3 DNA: TGTGCCAGCAGACTAGCGGGAGTAGTCACAGATACGCAGTATTTT
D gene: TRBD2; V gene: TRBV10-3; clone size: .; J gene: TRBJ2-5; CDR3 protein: CAISESPGGRETQYF; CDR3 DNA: TGTGCCATCAGTGAGTCGCCGGGAGGCAGAGAGACCCAGTACTTC
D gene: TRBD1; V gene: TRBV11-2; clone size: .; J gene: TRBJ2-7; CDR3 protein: CASSSHPPGTGRREQYF; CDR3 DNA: TGTGCCAGCAGCTCCCACCCCCCCGGGACAGGGAGGCGGGAGCAGTACTTC
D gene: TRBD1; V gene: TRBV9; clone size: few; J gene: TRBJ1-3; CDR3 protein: CASSQRDRSSGNTIYF; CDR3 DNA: TGTGCCAGCAGCCAAAGGGACAGGAGCTCTGGAAACACCATATATTTT
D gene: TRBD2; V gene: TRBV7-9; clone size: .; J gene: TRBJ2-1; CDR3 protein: CASTRTGLAGGRSYNEQFF; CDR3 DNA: TGTGCCAGCACCAGGACGGGACTAGCGGGAGGTAGGTCCTACAATGAGCAGTTCTTC
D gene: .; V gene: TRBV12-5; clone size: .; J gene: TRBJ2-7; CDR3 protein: CASGLVEVRGFSHEQYF; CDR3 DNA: TGTGCTAGTGGTTTGGTCGAAGTGAGGGGGTTCAGCCACGAGCAGTACTTC
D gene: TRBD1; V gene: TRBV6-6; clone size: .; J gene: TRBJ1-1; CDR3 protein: CASSPTGEFEAFF; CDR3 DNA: TGTGCCAGCAGCCCGACAGGGGAGTTTGAAGCTTTCTTT
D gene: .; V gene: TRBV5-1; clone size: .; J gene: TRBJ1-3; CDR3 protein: CASSLDISGNTIYF; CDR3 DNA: TGCGCCAGCAGCTTAGACATTTCTGGAAACACCATATATTTT
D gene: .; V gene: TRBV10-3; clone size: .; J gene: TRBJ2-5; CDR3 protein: CAISEGETQYF; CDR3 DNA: TGTGCCATCAGTGAGGGTGAGACCCAGTACTTC
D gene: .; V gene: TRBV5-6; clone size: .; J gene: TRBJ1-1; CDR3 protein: CASSLGTANTEAFF; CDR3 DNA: TGTGCCAGCAGCTTGGGGACGGCGAACACTGAAGCTTTCTTT
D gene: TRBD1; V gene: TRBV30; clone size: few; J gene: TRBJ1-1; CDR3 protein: CAWSRGLGEAFF; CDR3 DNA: TGTGCCTGGAGTAGGGGGCTAGGTGAAGCTTTCTTT
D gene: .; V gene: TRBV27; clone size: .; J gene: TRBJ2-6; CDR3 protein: CASSPGTASSGANVLTF; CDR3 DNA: TGTGCCAGCAGTCCCGGGACGGCCAGCTCTGGGGCCAACGTCCTGACTTTC
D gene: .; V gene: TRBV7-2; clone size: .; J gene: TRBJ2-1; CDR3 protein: CASSPSRALGSYNEQFF; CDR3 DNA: TGTGCCAGCAGCCCCTCCCGGGCCTTGGGCTCCTACAATGAGCAGTTCTTC
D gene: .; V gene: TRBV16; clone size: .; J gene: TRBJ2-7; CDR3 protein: CASSQSVASYEQYF; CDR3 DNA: TGTGCCAGCAGCCAATCAGTTGCCTCCTACGAGCAGTACTTC
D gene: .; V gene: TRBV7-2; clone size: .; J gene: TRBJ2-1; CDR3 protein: CASSLGRYNEQFF; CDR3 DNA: TGTGCCAGCAGCTTAGGACGTTACAATGAGCAGTTCTTC
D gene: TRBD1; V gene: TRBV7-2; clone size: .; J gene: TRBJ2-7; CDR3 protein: CASSPNRGPYEQYF; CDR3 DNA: TGTGCCAGCAGCCCGAACAGGGGACCCTACGAGCAGTACTTC
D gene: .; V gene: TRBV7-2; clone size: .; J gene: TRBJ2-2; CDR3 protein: CASSLERYVELFF; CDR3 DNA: TGTGCCAGCAGCTTAGAGCGCTACGTGGAGCTGTTTTTT
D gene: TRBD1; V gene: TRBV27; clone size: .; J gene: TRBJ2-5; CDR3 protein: CASSSQGLETQYF; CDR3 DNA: TGTGCCAGCAGTTCACAGGGGCTGGAGACCCAGTACTTC
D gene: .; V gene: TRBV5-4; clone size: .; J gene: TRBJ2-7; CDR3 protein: CASSSDTTRNYEQYF; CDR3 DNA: TGTGCCAGCAGCAGTGACACCACCCGAAACTACGAGCAGTACTTC
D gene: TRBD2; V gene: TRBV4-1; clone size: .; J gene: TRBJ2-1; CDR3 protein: CASSQAGLAGTTYNEQFF; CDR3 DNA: TGCGCCAGCAGCCAAGCGGGTTTAGCGGGGACCACCTACAATGAGCAGTTCTTC
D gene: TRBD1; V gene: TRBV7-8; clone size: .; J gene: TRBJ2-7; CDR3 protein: CASSLRDRGHEQYF; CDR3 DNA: TGTGCCAGCAGCCTCCGGGACAGGGGGCACGAGCAGTACTTC
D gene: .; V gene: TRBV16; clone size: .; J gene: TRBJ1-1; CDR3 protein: CASSRSGRESEAFF; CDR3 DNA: TGTGCCAGCAGCCGCTCGGGGAGGGAATCGGAAGCTTTCTTT
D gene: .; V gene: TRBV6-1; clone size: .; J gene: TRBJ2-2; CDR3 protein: CASSEQTNTGELFF; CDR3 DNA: TGTGCCAGCAGTGAACAGACGAACACCGGGGAGCTGTTTTTT
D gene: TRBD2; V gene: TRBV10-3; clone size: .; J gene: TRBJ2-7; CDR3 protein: CAISNLAGVDEQYF; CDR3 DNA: TGTGCCATCAGTAACTTAGCGGGAGTGGACGAGCAGTACTTC
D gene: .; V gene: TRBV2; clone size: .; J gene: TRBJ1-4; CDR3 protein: CASLGFQKEKLFF; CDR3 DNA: TGTGCCAGCTTAGGGTTCCAGAAAGAAAAACTGTTTTTT
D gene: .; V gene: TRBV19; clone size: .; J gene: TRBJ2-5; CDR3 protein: CASNTAGLFQETQYF; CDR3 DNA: TGTGCCAGTAACACAGCGGGCCTCTTCCAAGAGACCCAGTACTTC
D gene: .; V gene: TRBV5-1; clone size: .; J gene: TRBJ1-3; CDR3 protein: CASSEQGAGNTIYF; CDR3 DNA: TGCGCCAGCAGCGAGCAGGGAGCCGGAAACACCATATATTTT
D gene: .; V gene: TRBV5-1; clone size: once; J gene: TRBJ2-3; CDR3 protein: CASSPGVGTDTQYF; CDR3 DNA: TGCGCCAGCAGCCCCGGTGTCGGCACAGATACGCAGTATTTT
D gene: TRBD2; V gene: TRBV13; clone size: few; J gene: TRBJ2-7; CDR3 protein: CASSSTASGRSSEEQYF; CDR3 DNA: TGTGCCAGCAGCTCGACGGCTAGCGGGAGGAGTTCCGAGGAGCAGTACTTC
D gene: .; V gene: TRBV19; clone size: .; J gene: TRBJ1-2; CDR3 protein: CASSIISDGDYGYTF; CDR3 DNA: TGTGCCAGTAGTATCATTTCGGACGGCGACTATGGCTACACCTTC
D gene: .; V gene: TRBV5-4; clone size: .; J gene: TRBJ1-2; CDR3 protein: CASSKMNYGYTF; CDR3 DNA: TGTGCCAGCAGCAAGATGAACTATGGCTACACCTTC
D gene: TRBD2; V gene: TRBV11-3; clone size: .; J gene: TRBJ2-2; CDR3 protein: CASSLGLAGGMNTGELFF; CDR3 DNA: TGTGCCAGCAGCTTAGGTCTAGCGGGAGGAATGAACACCGGGGAGCTGTTTTTT
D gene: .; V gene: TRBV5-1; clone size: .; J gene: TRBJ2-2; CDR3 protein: CASWLGTGGELFF; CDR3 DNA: TGCGCCAGTTGGTTGGGAACCGGCGGGGAGCTGTTTTTT
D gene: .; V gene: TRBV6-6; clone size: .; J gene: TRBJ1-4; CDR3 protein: CASRPTTTTNEKLFF; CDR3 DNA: TGTGCCAGCAGGCCGACAACTACAACTAATGAAAAACTGTTTTTT
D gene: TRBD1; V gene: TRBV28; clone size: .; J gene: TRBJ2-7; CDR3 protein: CASSLRRGTDSYEQYF; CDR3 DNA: TGTGCCAGCAGTCTCCGGCGAGGGACAGACTCCTACGAGCAGTACTTC
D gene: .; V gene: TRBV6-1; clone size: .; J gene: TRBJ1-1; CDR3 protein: CASMIGDLGTEAFF; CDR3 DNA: TGTGCCAGCATGATAGGGGATCTGGGCACTGAAGCTTTCTTT
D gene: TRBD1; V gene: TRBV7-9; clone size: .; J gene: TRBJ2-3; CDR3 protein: CASSTRDRAPDTQYF; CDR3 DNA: TGTGCCAGCAGCACCCGGGACAGGGCCCCAGATACGCAGTATTTT
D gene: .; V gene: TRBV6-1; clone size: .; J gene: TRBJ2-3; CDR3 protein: CASSEGGSTDTQYF; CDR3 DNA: TGTGCCAGCAGTGAAGGCGGCAGCACAGATACGCAGTATTTT
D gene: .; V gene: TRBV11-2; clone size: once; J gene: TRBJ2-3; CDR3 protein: CASSLGRGTDTQYF; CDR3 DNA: TGTGCCAGCAGCTTAGGGAGGGGAACAGATACGCAGTATTTT
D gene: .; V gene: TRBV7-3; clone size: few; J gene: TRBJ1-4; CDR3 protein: CASSSPGMGEKLFF; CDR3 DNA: TGTGCCAGCAGCTCACCGGGGATGGGTGAAAAACTGTTTTTT
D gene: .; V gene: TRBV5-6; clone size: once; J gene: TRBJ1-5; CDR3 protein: CASTGGPGQPQHF; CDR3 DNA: TGTGCCAGCACGGGGGGTCCTGGGCAGCCCCAGCATTTT
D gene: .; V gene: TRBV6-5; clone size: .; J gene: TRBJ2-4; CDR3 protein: CATGSRNIQYF; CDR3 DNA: TGTGCCACGGGCTCCCGGAACATTCAGTACTTC
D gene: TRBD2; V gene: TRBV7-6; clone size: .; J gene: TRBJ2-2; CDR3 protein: CASSPARLWTSGSRLSGELFF; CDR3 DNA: TGTGCCAGCAGCCCCGCCCGGCTTTGGACTAGCGGGTCACGGCTCTCCGGGGAGCTGTTTTTT
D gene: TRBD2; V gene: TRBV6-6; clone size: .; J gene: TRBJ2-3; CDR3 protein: CASSYFGASGKDTQYF; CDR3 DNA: TGTGCCAGCAGTTACTTCGGGGCTAGCGGGAAGGATACGCAGTATTTT
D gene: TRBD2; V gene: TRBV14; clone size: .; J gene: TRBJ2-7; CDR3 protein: CASSRVGTSWEQYF; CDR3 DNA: TGTGCCAGCAGCCGAGTCGGGACTAGCTGGGAGCAGTACTTC